This T cell receptor beta chain is from a study of cytotoxic CD8 clonotypes in ibrutinib-treated CLL. The CDR3 has 16 amino acids. Germline V lookup: CDR1 GTSNPN, CDR2 SVGIG (reference sequence). The V end lost 2 bases, the J end lost 0 bases, and 14 bases lay between the germline ends. This clone is a singleton in its sample. TCRdb's copy holds only in-frame clones and misses some; the assay was immunoSEQ multiplex PCR. The sample shows over 30,000 clones, about 65% of them seen only once. Sequencing was performed on PBMCs, taken at disease progression, from a patient treated with ibrutinib. The sequence came from a human donor with chronic lymphocytic leukemia. The chain couples TRBV30 to TRBJ1-3, with D unclear. CDR3: CAWSSRPLYSGNTIYF. The CDR3 nucleotides read TGTGCCTGGAGTTCAAGGCCGCTCTACTCTGGAAACACCATATATTTT.